The next 15 T cell receptor beta chains were all read from a single sample in a study of cytomegalovirus exposure and HLA in healthy donors. Both 60 Vbeta primers and 13 Jbeta primers went into the PCR. This table comes from immunoSEQ multiplex PCR, and its TCRdb copy is limited to in-frame clones, with some not included. The top ten hold 1.5% to 2.5% of the sample, which has about 160,000 clones, around 84% seen once. Sequencing was performed on PBMCs. These receptors came from a man younger than 35 in good health and CMV-seronegative.

The genes are TRBV5-5 and TRBJ2-7, with 8 bases aligning to TRBD1. V gave up 5 bases and J gave up 0 bases; unmatched junction bases: 10. The CDR3 sequence is 16 residues long. Germline V gene data show CDR1 as SGHKS and CDR2 as YYEKEE (reference sequence). The CDR3 sequence is CASSPDRGRSSYEQYF. CDR3 coding DNA: TGTGCCAGCAGTCCTGACAGGGGACGGAGCTCCTACGAGCAGTACTTC.

DNA of the CDR3: TGTGCCAGCAGCCCTGGGGGCCCCACATCCAAAAACATTCAGTACTTC. Its translation: CASSPGGPTSKNIQYF. The chain joins TRBV7-3 to TRBJ2-4; maybe TRBD1 (6 bases). Per the germline V gene, CDR1 is SGHTA and CDR2 is FQGTGA. The CDR3 is 16 amino acids. The V and J ends lost 5 bases and 2 bases respectively, with 16 bases between them.

The rearrangement uses TRBV9 and TRBJ1-2, with no clear D. Germline values: CDR1 SGDLS, CDR2 YYNGEE. The V end was cut by 0 bases, the J end by 7 bases, with 13 bases between. The CDR3 totals 14 residues. Here the CDR3 DNA reads TGTGCCAGCAGCGTAGGGGCCAAAGGCAGTGGCTACACCTTC. This translates into CASSVGAKGSGYTF.

The chain combines TRBV18 with TRBJ2-3, with 9 bases identical to TRBD2. Germline V gene lookup returns CDR1 KGHSH and CDR2 LQKENI. The CDR3 extends over 17 amino acids. The J segment lost 0 bases and the V segment lost 1 base, leaving 5 bases of the junction unmatched. The CDR3 DNA follows: TGTGCCAGCTCACCACGGGCTAGCGGGGCGAGCACAGATACGCAGTATTTT. Its translation is CASSPRASGASTDTQYF.

This chain joins TRBV5-1 and TRBJ2-7; 7 nucleotides line up with TRBD1. The CDR3 extends over 16 amino acids. Germline CDR1 and CDR2: SGHRS and YFSETQ. Losses at the gene ends were 1 base for V and 3 bases for J; bases not matched to a gene: 10. The DNA for the CDR3 is TGCGCCAGCAGCTTGCTTCCCTTGACAGGGAGCTACGAGCAGTACTTC. It yields the protein CASSLLPLTGSYEQYF.

This chain links TRBV28 with TRBJ1-6; a possible D gene is TRBD1 (6 bases). CDR1 MDHEN and CDR2 SYDVKM come from the germline V gene. The CDR3 sequence is 13 residues long. With 6 bases removed from V and 9 bases from J, the gap between germline ends came to 12 bases. CDR3 sequence (DNA): TGTGCCAGCAGCCGAGGACAGTTTTCACCCCTCCACTTT. The encoded protein is CASSRGQFSPLHF.

The chain combines TRBV2 with TRBJ2-1, with D uncertain. CDR3 length equals 13 residues. Germline lookup yields CDR1 SNHLY and CDR2 FYNNEI. The germline V and J ends were trimmed by 3 bases and 4 bases, with 7 bases remaining between them. For the CDR3, the DNA is TGTGCCAGCAGTGAGGCTCGTTACAATGAGCAGTTCTTC. It specifies CASSEARYNEQFF. The whole variable domain, filled in from reference TRBV2 and TRBJ2-1, reads EPEVTQTPSHQVTQMGQEVILRCVPISNHLYFYWYRQILGQKVEFLVSFYNNEISEKSEIFDDQFSVERPDGSNFTLKIRSTKLEDSAMYFCASSEARYNEQFFGPGTRLTVL.

This clone was seen a handful of times. The rearrangement links TRBV28 to TRBJ1-2, with 7 nucleotides matching TRBD1. The CDR3 sequence is 14 residues long. V gave up 5 bases and J gave up 4 bases; unmatched junction bases: 7. The germline CDR1 and CDR2 sequences are MDHEN and SYDVKM. The CDR3 DNA is TGTGCCAGCAGTCGGTCACAGGGGCTCTATGGCTACACCTTC. Protein: CASSRSQGLYGYTF.

J is TRBJ2-7 and V is TRBV5-6; 10 bases fit TRBD1. Germline values: CDR1 SGHDT, CDR2 YYEEEE. The J segment lost 6 bases and the V segment lost 3 bases, leaving 9 bases of the junction unmatched. The CDR3 consists of 15 residues. CDR3 sequence: CASSSPGQGYLEQYF. Written as DNA, the CDR3 is TGTGCCAGCAGCTCCCCGGGACAGGGGTATCTCGAGCAGTACTTC.

The gene calls are TRBV5-1 and TRBJ2-7; the match to TRBD1 covers 9 bases. The germline CDR1 and CDR2 sequences are SGHRS and YFSETQ. V dropped 4 bases and J dropped 5; count of bases not matched to a gene: 16. The CDR3 has 17 residues. Here the CDR3 DNA reads TGCGCCAGCAGCCTCAGGGCGCAGGGACAGGGTGTGCACGAGCAGTACTTC. Translated, it gives CASSLRAQGQGVHEQYF.

The V call is TRBV6-5, the J call TRBJ2-7; 8 bases fit TRBD1. The CDR3 consists of 14 residues. Germline loops: CDR1 MNHEY, CDR2 SVGAGI. Germline trimming cut 5 bases from V and 7 bases from J; bases unmatched to any gene: 10. The CDR3 spells CASSVGQGSWEQYF. CDR3 nucleotides: TGTGCCAGCAGTGTCGGACAGGGTTCTTGGGAGCAGTACTTC.

The chain recombines TRBV7-8 with TRBJ1-1, with D uncertain. Trimming removed 1 base at V and 4 bases at J, with 7 bases between. CDR1 is SGHVS, CDR2 FQNEAQ, per germline. The CDR3 spans 13 residues. CDR3 in DNA: TGTGCCAGCAGCTTAGGACTTCCCACTGAAGCTTTCTTT. Encoded protein: CASSLGLPTEAFF.

This clone was found a few times. The chain couples TRBV14 to TRBJ2-3; TRBD1 matches at 9 bases. Germline-derived CDR1 and CDR2 are SGHDN and FVKESK. Germline trimming cut 3 bases from V and 1 base from J; bases unmatched to any gene: 5. The CDR3 totals 16 residues. Here the CDR3 reads CASSHLRDRGTDTQYF. In DNA, the CDR3 is TGTGCCAGCAGCCATCTGAGGGACAGGGGCACAGATACGCAGTATTTT.

This chain connects TRBV4-1 to TRBJ1-1; 7 nucleotides line up with TRBD1. The CDR3 has 14 residues. CDR1 and CDR2 from the germline V gene are MGHRA and YSYEKL. V gave up 5 bases and J gave up 4 bases; unmatched junction bases: 7. CDR3 nucleotides: TGCGCCAGCAGCGCCCAGGGGGGAGGCACTGAAGCTTTCTTT. Translation: CASSAQGGGTEAFF.

The chain employs TRBV9 and TRBJ2-3; D may be TRBD2 (6 bases). This CDR3 is 14 amino acids long. CDR1 is SGDLS, CDR2 YYNGEE, per germline. V gave up 0 bases and J gave up 5 bases, with 10 bases separating them. CDR3 nucleotides: TGTGCCAGCAGCGTAGGGCCGGGGGAAGATACGCAGTATTTT. Translated: CASSVGPGEDTQYF.